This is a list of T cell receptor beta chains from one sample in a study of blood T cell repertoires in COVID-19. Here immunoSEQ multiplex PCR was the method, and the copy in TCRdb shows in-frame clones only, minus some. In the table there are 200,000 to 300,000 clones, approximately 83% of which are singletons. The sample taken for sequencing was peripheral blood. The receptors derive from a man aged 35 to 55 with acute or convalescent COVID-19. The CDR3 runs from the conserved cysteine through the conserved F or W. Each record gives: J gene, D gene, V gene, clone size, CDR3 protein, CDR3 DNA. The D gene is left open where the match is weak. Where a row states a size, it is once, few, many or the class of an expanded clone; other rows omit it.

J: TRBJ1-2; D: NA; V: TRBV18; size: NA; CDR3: CASSPNQEANYGYTF; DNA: TGTGCCAGCTCACCAAACCAGGAGGCTAACTATGGCTACACCTTC
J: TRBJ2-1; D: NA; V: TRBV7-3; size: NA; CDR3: CASSLAPVRTTSGNEQFF; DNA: TGTGCCAGCAGCTTAGCCCCAGTAAGGACAACATCGGGCAATGAGCAGTTCTTC
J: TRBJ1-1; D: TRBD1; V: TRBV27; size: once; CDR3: CASSFRQGYTEAFF; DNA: TGTGCCAGCAGTTTTCGACAGGGTTACACTGAAGCTTTCTTT
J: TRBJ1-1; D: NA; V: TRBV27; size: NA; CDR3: CASSSPLGNTEAFF; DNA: TGTGCCAGCAGTTCCCCTCTCGGGAACACTGAAGCTTTCTTT
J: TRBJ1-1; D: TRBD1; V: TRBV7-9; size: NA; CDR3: CASSLSGQWNTEAFF; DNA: TGTGCCAGCAGCTTATCGGGACAGTGGAACACTGAAGCTTTCTTT
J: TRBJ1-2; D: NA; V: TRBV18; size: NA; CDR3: CASSETPEGYGYTF; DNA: TGTGCCAGCTCGGAGACGCCGGAGGGCTATGGCTACACCTTC
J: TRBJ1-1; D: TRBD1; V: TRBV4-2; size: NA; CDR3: CASSQLPGTGNTEAFF; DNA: TGTGCCAGCAGCCAACTTCCCGGGACAGGGAACACTGAAGCTTTCTTT
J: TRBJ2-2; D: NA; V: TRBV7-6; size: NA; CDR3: CASSLVSLDTNTGELFF; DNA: TGTGCCAGCAGCTTAGTTTCCTTAGACACGAACACCGGGGAGCTGTTTTTT
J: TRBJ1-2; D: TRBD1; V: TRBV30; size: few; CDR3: CAWSVGTGGYGYTF; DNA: TGTGCCTGGAGTGTGGGGACAGGTGGTTATGGCTACACCTTC
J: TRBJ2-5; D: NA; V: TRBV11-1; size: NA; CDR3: CASSPEAVSQETQYF; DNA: TGTGCCAGCAGCCCCGAAGCGGTTAGCCAAGAGACCCAGTACTTC
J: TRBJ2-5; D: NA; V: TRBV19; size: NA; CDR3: CASSIARFPGETQYF; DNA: TGTGCCAGTAGTATAGCCCGGTTTCCAGGGGAGACCCAGTACTTC
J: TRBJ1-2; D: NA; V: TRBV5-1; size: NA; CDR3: CASSLGANYGYTF; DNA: TGCGCCAGCAGCTTAGGGGCTAACTATGGCTACACCTTC
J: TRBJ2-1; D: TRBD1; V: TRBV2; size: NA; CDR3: CASSSGTDIYNEQFF; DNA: TGTGCCAGCAGTTCCGGGACAGACATATACAATGAGCAGTTCTTC
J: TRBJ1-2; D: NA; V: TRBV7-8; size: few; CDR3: CASSPDKNYGYTF; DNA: TGTGCCAGCAGCCCTGACAAAAATTATGGCTACACCTTC
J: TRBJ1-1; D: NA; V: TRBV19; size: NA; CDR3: CASSIWGEISSEAFF; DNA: TGTGCCAGTAGTATATGGGGGGAAATTAGCTCTGAAGCTTTCTTT
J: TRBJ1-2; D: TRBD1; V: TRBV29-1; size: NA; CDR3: CSVVTGARSGGYTF; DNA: TGCAGCGTTGTCACAGGGGCCAGGTCTGGTGGCTACACCTTC
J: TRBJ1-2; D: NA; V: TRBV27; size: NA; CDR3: CASRDGQYGYTF; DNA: TGTGCCAGCAGGGACGGACAATATGGCTACACCTTC
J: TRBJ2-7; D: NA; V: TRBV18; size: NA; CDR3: CASSPQQAEGYEQYF; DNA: TGTGCCAGCTCACCACAACAAGCGGAGGGCTACGAGCAGTACTTC
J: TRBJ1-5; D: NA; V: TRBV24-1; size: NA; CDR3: CATSGAGSNQPQHF; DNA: TGTGCCACCAGTGGGGCAGGGAGCAATCAGCCCCAGCATTTT
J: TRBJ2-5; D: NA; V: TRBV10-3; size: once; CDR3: CAISESWGEQETQYF; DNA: TGTGCCATCAGTGAGTCTTGGGGAGAACAAGAGACCCAGTACTTC
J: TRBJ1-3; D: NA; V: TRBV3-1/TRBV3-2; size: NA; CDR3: CASSQGLRNTIYF; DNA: TGTGCCAGCAGCCAGGGACTTAGAAACACCATATATTTT
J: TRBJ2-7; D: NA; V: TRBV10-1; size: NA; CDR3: CASSEAQTSSYEQYF; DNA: TGCGCCAGCAGTGAAGCACAGACCAGCTCCTACGAGCAGTACTTC
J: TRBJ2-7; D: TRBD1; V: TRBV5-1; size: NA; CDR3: CASSPGQGKEVQYF; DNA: TGCGCCAGCAGCCCGGGACAGGGTAAAGAGGTGCAGTACTTC
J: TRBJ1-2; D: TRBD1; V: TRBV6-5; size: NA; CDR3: CASRDSGGRSGYTF; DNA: TGTGCCAGCAGGGACTCAGGGGGCCGGAGTGGCTACACCTTC